The TCR beta chain under discussion was sequenced for a study of blood T cells in healthy people across ages. Looking at the study overall: In model experiments, template switching was able to capture about one barcoded beta molecule for every two T cells that were present.

Worth noting for this clonotype: Its antigen is currently unknown.

For the second PCR, which ran for about 6 to 11 cycles, a sample-barcoded 5' primer and a J-beta primer mix were used. TCRdb processed the 5' RACE reads anew with MiXCR; each CDR3 protein has one entry. The table shows 650,000 to 700,000 distinct CDR3 sequences, with about 51% occurring only once. Study-wide results and caveats: The recorded TCR beta diversity per million T cells decreased in a roughly linear manner with age. Expanded clonotype shifts may have been confounded, as the donors had an unknown CMV status.

The V gene lost 5 bases and the J gene lost 0 bases, with 20 bases spanning the gap. The length of the CDR3 is 17 residues. Per germline, CDR1 SEHNR and CDR2 FQNEAQ (reference sequence). The donors, aged roughly 6 to 100, were healthy Caucasians from Russia. The V gene is TRBV7-9, the J gene TRBJ2-7; D possibly corresponds to TRBD2 (6 bases). The source material was blood. The clonotype originates from a woman over 75 in good health. CDR3 region: CASSPGIWRDYSYEQYF. The DNA for the CDR3 is TGTGCCAGCAGCCCGGGTATTTGGAGGGATTACTCCTACGAGCAGTACTTC.